These T cell receptor beta chains were read from a single sample in a study of blood T cell repertoires in COVID-19. TCRdb's copy holds only in-frame clones and misses some; the assay was immunoSEQ multiplex PCR. The table has 120,000 to 150,000 clones, approximately 83% seen once. The sequenced material came from peripheral blood. Source of these receptors: a human donor in a cohort sampled during active COVID-19. CDR3s include the opening cysteine and the closing phenylalanine or tryptophan. A D gene is named only where the DNA matches it firmly. A row's size may be missing; if present it is once, few, many or a size class.

j_gene: TRBJ2-1; v_gene: TRBV9; d_gene: -; abundance: -; CDR3aa: CASSGLPGGEQFF; CDR3nt: TGTGCCAGCAGCGGTCTCCCCGGGGGTGAGCAGTTCTTC
j_gene: TRBJ1-1; v_gene: TRBV2; d_gene: -; abundance: -; CDR3aa: CASGQLNTEAFF; CDR3nt: TGTGCCAGCGGACAGTTAAACACTGAAGCTTTCTTT
j_gene: TRBJ2-3; v_gene: TRBV7-3; d_gene: TRBD2; abundance: -; CDR3aa: CASSLYSTSGSTDTQYF; CDR3nt: TGTGCCAGCAGCTTATACTCGACTAGCGGAAGCACAGATACGCAGTATTTT
j_gene: TRBJ2-3; v_gene: TRBV18; d_gene: -; abundance: -; CDR3aa: CASSRGGAGTDTQYF; CDR3nt: TGTGCCAGCTCACGGGGGGGCGCGGGCACAGATACGCAGTATTTT
j_gene: TRBJ2-6; v_gene: TRBV5-8; d_gene: -; abundance: -; CDR3aa: CASSLGSSGANVLTF; CDR3nt: TGTGCCAGCAGCCTGGGGAGCTCTGGGGCCAACGTCCTGACTTTC
j_gene: TRBJ2-2; v_gene: TRBV27; d_gene: TRBD2; abundance: once; CDR3aa: CASSSTAFAGEGTGELFF; CDR3nt: TGTGCCAGCAGTTCAACCGCCTTTGCGGGGGAGGGCACCGGGGAGCTGTTTTTT
j_gene: TRBJ2-1; v_gene: TRBV15; d_gene: TRBD1; abundance: -; CDR3aa: CATSRTGSSYNEQFF; CDR3nt: TGTGCCACCAGCAGGACAGGGAGCTCCTACAATGAGCAGTTCTTC
j_gene: TRBJ2-7; v_gene: TRBV5-1; d_gene: TRBD1; abundance: -; CDR3aa: CASSTGDRVYEQYF; CDR3nt: TGCGCCAGCAGCACCGGAGACAGGGTCTACGAGCAGTACTTC
j_gene: TRBJ2-3; v_gene: TRBV18; d_gene: -; abundance: -; CDR3aa: CASSPAWTDTDTQYF; CDR3nt: TGTGCCAGCTCACCAGCCTGGACAGACACAGATACGCAGTATTTT
j_gene: TRBJ2-1; v_gene: TRBV7-3; d_gene: TRBD2; abundance: once; CDR3aa: CASSPLTSGYGEQFF; CDR3nt: TGTGCCAGCAGCCCCCTGACTAGCGGGTACGGTGAGCAGTTCTTC
j_gene: TRBJ2-7; v_gene: TRBV7-7; d_gene: -; abundance: few; CDR3aa: CASSPGLPSSYEQYF; CDR3nt: TGTGCTAGCAGCCCGGGACTCCCAAGCTCCTACGAGCAGTACTTC
j_gene: TRBJ1-4; v_gene: TRBV11-2; d_gene: TRBD1; abundance: -; CDR3aa: CASSERTGEKLFF; CDR3nt: TGTGCCAGCAGCGAAAGGACAGGGGAAAAACTGTTTTTT
j_gene: TRBJ1-3; v_gene: TRBV7-9; d_gene: -; abundance: many; CDR3aa: CASSPTVGNTIYF; CDR3nt: TGTGCCAGCAGCCCGACAGTTGGAAACACCATATATTTT
j_gene: TRBJ1-5; v_gene: TRBV7-2; d_gene: TRBD1; abundance: -; CDR3aa: CASSFRTGGNQPQHF; CDR3nt: TGTGCCAGCAGCTTCCGGACAGGGGGCAATCAGCCCCAGCATTTT
j_gene: TRBJ2-2; v_gene: TRBV12-3/TRBV12-4; d_gene: -; abundance: once; CDR3aa: CASRTGGELFF; CDR3nt: TGTGCCAGCAGAACGGGCGGGGAGCTGTTTTTT
j_gene: TRBJ1-2; v_gene: TRBV6-5; d_gene: -; abundance: -; CDR3aa: CASTRTENYGYTF; CDR3nt: TGTGCCAGCACCCGGACAGAGAACTATGGCTACACCTTC
j_gene: TRBJ1-5; v_gene: TRBV6-5; d_gene: TRBD1; abundance: -; CDR3aa: CASSPDRGSNQPQHF; CDR3nt: TGTGCCAGCAGTCCTGACAGGGGTAGCAATCAGCCCCAGCATTTT
j_gene: TRBJ1-2; v_gene: TRBV5-6; d_gene: -; abundance: -; CDR3aa: CASSRRRGTTSSNYGYTF; CDR3nt: TGTGCCAGCAGCCGCAGAAGAGGAACCACTTCTTCTAACTATGGCTACACCTTC
j_gene: TRBJ2-3; v_gene: TRBV6-2/TRBV6-3; d_gene: -; abundance: once; CDR3aa: CASSYSLLSGDTQYF; CDR3nt: TGTGCCAGCAGTTACTCCCTCCTAAGCGGCGATACGCAGTATTTT
j_gene: TRBJ2-7; v_gene: TRBV10-3; d_gene: TRBD2; abundance: few; CDR3aa: CAISGLAGGYEQYF; CDR3nt: TGTGCCATCAGTGGACTAGCGGGAGGTTACGAGCAGTACTTC
j_gene: TRBJ1-1; v_gene: TRBV30; d_gene: -; abundance: -; CDR3aa: CAWANRVEAFF; CDR3nt: TGTGCCTGGGCCAACAGGGTAGAAGCTTTCTTT
j_gene: TRBJ2-3; v_gene: TRBV9; d_gene: TRBD2; abundance: -; CDR3aa: CASSVGRLAGFTDTQYF; CDR3nt: TGTGCCAGCAGCGTGGGCCGGCTAGCGGGGTTCACAGATACGCAGTATTTT
j_gene: TRBJ2-7; v_gene: TRBV5-1; d_gene: TRBD2; abundance: -; CDR3aa: CASSEPSGRVSYEQYF; CDR3nt: TGCGCCAGCAGCGAGCCCTCAGGGAGGGTTTCCTACGAGCAGTACTTC
j_gene: TRBJ2-2; v_gene: TRBV7-2; d_gene: -; abundance: -; CDR3aa: CASSLDYFAGELFF; CDR3nt: TGTGCCAGCAGCCTGGACTACTTCGCCGGGGAGCTGTTTTTT
j_gene: TRBJ2-1; v_gene: TRBV7-7; d_gene: TRBD2; abundance: -; CDR3aa: CASSLRSGRAELYNEQFF; CDR3nt: TGTGCTAGCAGCTTGCGGAGCGGGAGGGCCGAACTCTACAATGAGCAGTTCTTC
j_gene: TRBJ2-4; v_gene: TRBV21-1; d_gene: -; abundance: -; CDR3aa: CASRQGSVKNIQYF; CDR3nt: TGTGCCAGCAGGCAGGGATCGGTCAAAAACATTCAGTACTTC
j_gene: TRBJ2-7; v_gene: TRBV4-3; d_gene: -; abundance: -; CDR3aa: CASSQDRRPEQYF; CDR3nt: TGCGCCAGCAGCCAAGATCGGAGGCCCGAGCAGTACTTC
j_gene: TRBJ2-1; v_gene: TRBV5-1; d_gene: TRBD2; abundance: -; CDR3aa: CASSLSGGSYNEQFF; CDR3nt: TGCGCCAGCAGCTTGTCGGGAGGGAGCTACAATGAGCAGTTCTTC
j_gene: TRBJ2-7; v_gene: TRBV19; d_gene: -; abundance: -; CDR3aa: CASGRGEQYF; CDR3nt: TGTGCCAGTGGGCGGGGAGAGCAGTACTTC
j_gene: TRBJ1-4; v_gene: TRBV19; d_gene: TRBD1; abundance: -; CDR3aa: CASSLRGTGGNNEKLFF; CDR3nt: TGTGCCAGTAGTCTCCGAGGGACAGGGGGGAACAATGAAAAACTGTTTTTT
j_gene: TRBJ1-1; v_gene: TRBV10-3; d_gene: TRBD1; abundance: -; CDR3aa: CAISRTGQTEAFF; CDR3nt: TGTGCCATCTCCCGGACAGGGCAGACTGAAGCTTTCTTT
j_gene: TRBJ2-5; v_gene: TRBV2; d_gene: -; abundance: -; CDR3aa: CASSWDFGETQYF; CDR3nt: TGTGCCAGCAGTTGGGACTTCGGAGAGACCCAGTACTTC
j_gene: TRBJ2-7; v_gene: TRBV5-4; d_gene: -; abundance: few; CDR3aa: CASSTDSVDYEQYF; CDR3nt: TGTGCCAGCAGCACGGACAGCGTTGACTACGAGCAGTACTTC
j_gene: TRBJ1-5; v_gene: TRBV10-1; d_gene: -; abundance: few; CDR3aa: CASSESPRGQPQHF; CDR3nt: TGCGCCAGCAGTGAGTCACCCCGGGGTCAGCCCCAGCATTTT
j_gene: TRBJ2-2; v_gene: TRBV2; d_gene: -; abundance: -; CDR3aa: CASTLFRQTNTGELFF; CDR3nt: TGTGCCAGCACCCTCTTCCGTCAGACGAACACCGGGGAGCTGTTTTTT
j_gene: TRBJ2-7; v_gene: TRBV28; d_gene: TRBD2; abundance: -; CDR3aa: CASKPGLATRWQYF; CDR3nt: TGTGCCAGCAAACCGGGACTAGCGACGCGATGGCAGTACTTC
j_gene: TRBJ2-5; v_gene: TRBV5-1; d_gene: TRBD2; abundance: -; CDR3aa: CASSLGAGRLPETQYF; CDR3nt: TGCGCCAGCAGCTTGGGAGCGGGAAGGCTTCCGGAGACCCAGTACTTC
j_gene: TRBJ1-5; v_gene: TRBV6-5; d_gene: TRBD1; abundance: -; CDR3aa: CASSYTRDRNQPQHF; CDR3nt: TGTGCCAGCAGTTACACCCGGGACAGGAATCAGCCCCAGCATTTT
j_gene: TRBJ2-5; v_gene: TRBV5-5; d_gene: TRBD1; abundance: -; CDR3aa: CASSPGQGWETQYF; CDR3nt: TGTGCCAGCAGCCCCGGACAGGGGTGGGAGACCCAGTACTTC
j_gene: TRBJ1-2; v_gene: TRBV18; d_gene: -; abundance: -; CDR3aa: CASSPNRLGRVANYGYTF; CDR3nt: TGTGCCAGCTCACCAAATAGACTTGGCAGGGTGGCTAACTATGGCTACACCTTC
j_gene: TRBJ2-2; v_gene: TRBV5-1; d_gene: TRBD2; abundance: -; CDR3aa: CASSPTGGTGELFF; CDR3nt: TGCGCCAGCAGCCCCACGGGGGGAACCGGGGAGCTGTTTTTT
j_gene: TRBJ2-3; v_gene: TRBV5-6; d_gene: -; abundance: -; CDR3aa: CASSLDTTDTQYF; CDR3nt: TGTGCCAGCAGCTTGGACACCACAGATACGCAGTATTTT
j_gene: TRBJ2-3; v_gene: TRBV15; d_gene: TRBD2; abundance: -; CDR3aa: CATSRDRGSSDTQYF; CDR3nt: TGTGCCACCAGCAGAGATCGCGGGAGCTCAGATACGCAGTATTTT
j_gene: TRBJ1-6; v_gene: TRBV7-2; d_gene: -; abundance: -; CDR3aa: CASSSRTGTGNSPLHF; CDR3nt: TGTGCCAGCAGCTCTAGAACAGGGACGGGGAATTCACCCCTCCACTTT